The rows below give T cell receptor beta chains drawn from one sample of a study of neurological immune-mediated disorders. TCRdb re-called the 5' RACE reads through MiXCR, storing one row per CDR3 protein. The repertoire holds 130,000 or so distinct CDR3 sequences, roughly 3.4% seen once, with 1% to 1.5% in the top ten. Sequencing used PBMCs. The receptors here all came from a young woman with multiple sclerosis. Each CDR3 is given with its conserved first and last residue. The order of the fields is J gene, clone size, D gene, V gene, CDR3 DNA, CDR3 protein. D genes are given only for firm matches. Size is omitted from some rows. Given values are once, few, many or a class for expanded clones.

J: TRBJ1-1
size: many
D: TRBD1
V: TRBV7-2
DNA: TGTGCCAGCAGCACCGGGACAGCGGTGGCCACTGAAGCTTTCTTT
CDR3: CASSTGTAVATEAFF

J: TRBJ2-1
size: many
D: TRBD2
V: TRBV12-3/TRBV12-4
DNA: TGTGCCAGCAGTTTATCACTAGCGGGGGGGCCGAAGCAGTTCTTC
CDR3: CASSLSLAGGPKQFF

J: TRBJ2-7
size: many
D: -
V: TRBV7-2
DNA: TGTGCCAGCAGCTTAGAGACCGGGGCCTCCTACGAGCAGTACTTC
CDR3: CASSLETGASYEQYF

J: TRBJ2-7
size: few
D: TRBD1
V: TRBV7-7
DNA: TGTGCCAGCAGCTTAGCCCCAGGGGGCGAGCAGTACTTC
CDR3: CASSLAPGGEQYF

J: TRBJ2-3
size: many
D: TRBD1
V: TRBV20-1
DNA: TGCAGTGCTATCAGGGACAGAGGCACAGATACGCAGTATTTT
CDR3: CSAIRDRGTDTQYF

J: TRBJ2-5
size: few
D: TRBD1
V: TRBV4-3
DNA: TGCGCCAGCAGCCAGGGGACAGGGTGGGAAGAGACCCAGTACTTC
CDR3: CASSQGTGWEETQYF

J: TRBJ2-7
size: many
D: -
V: TRBV20-1
DNA: TGCAGTGCTAGAGAGCTCGGCGGAATCTCCTACGAGCAGTACTTC
CDR3: CSARELGGISYEQYF

J: TRBJ1-5
size: many
D: -
V: TRBV4-3
DNA: TGCGCCAGCAGCCAAGAGCGGCGGGGCAATCAGCCCCAGCATTTT
CDR3: CASSQERRGNQPQHF

J: TRBJ2-1
size: few
D: -
V: TRBV25-1
DNA: TGTGCCAGCAGTAGTCCGACTGGGAGGATATTC
CDR3: CASSSPTGRIF

J: TRBJ2-2
size: many
D: TRBD1
V: TRBV12-3/TRBV12-4
DNA: TGTGCCGGGTGCGGGACAGGAAATCTCGGGGAGCTGTTTTTT
CDR3: CAGCGTGNLGELFF

J: TRBJ2-7
size: many
D: TRBD2
V: TRBV5-1
DNA: TGCGCCAGCAGCTCAGCGGGAGACGCCTACGAGCAGTACTTC
CDR3: CASSSAGDAYEQYF

J: TRBJ1-2
size: many
D: -
V: TRBV6-2/TRBV6-3
DNA: TGTGCCAGCAGGGACAGAAACAACTATGGCTACACCTTC
CDR3: CASRDRNNYGYTF

J: TRBJ1-1
size: many
D: TRBD1
V: TRBV12-3/TRBV12-4
DNA: TGTGCCAGCAGCGACAGGGAGGGGGGCACTGAAGCTTTCTTT
CDR3: CASSDREGGTEAFF

J: TRBJ2-7
size: -
D: TRBD2
V: TRBV30
DNA: TGTGCCTGCGGACTAGCGGGAGGCGAGCAGTACTTC
CDR3: CACGLAGGEQYF

J: TRBJ2-1
size: many
D: -
V: TRBV5-1
DNA: TGCGCCAGCAGCTTGAATGATTACTCCTACAATGAGCAGTTCTTC
CDR3: CASSLNDYSYNEQFF